What follows is one T cell receptor (beta chain) and its context. The data derive from a study of shared clonotypes between healthy human individuals. Repertoires were generated with immunoSEQ multiplex PCR, while TCRdb's copy carries only in-frame clones and drops some. Among 600,000 or so clones, about 95% were seen once, and the ten largest hold about 0.11%. Naive CD8 cells lacked CD45RO, underwent positive selection for CCR7 and left out terminally differentiated effector memory CD45RA+ cells. The clonotype comes from a woman in her 30s in good health. Sequenced input: naive CD8+ T cells sorted from blood.

CDR3 loop: CATGTVTYEQYF. The CDR3 coding sequence is TGTGCCACCGGGACCGTTACCTACGAGCAGTACTTC. The V and J genes are TRBV2 and TRBJ2-7; D is perhaps TRBD1 or TRBD2 (5 bases each). Trimming pared 10 bases from V and 2 bases from J, leaving 12 bases between. Germline lookup yields CDR1 SNHLY and CDR2 FYNNEI. The CDR3 consists of 12 residues.